This T cell receptor beta chain was sequenced for a study of T cells in Graves' hyperthyroidism and ophthalmopathy. Findings and limits, study-wide: In validation, the model predicted ophthalmopathy. These predictions came a median about 6.8 months before onset.

In this sample, this clonotype turned up many times. Its antigen is as yet unknown. Each diagnosis drew on symptoms, thyroxine, TRAb, thyroid ultrasound and orbital computed tomography findings. RNA transcripts gave rise to amplified TCR beta CDR3 regions. TCR CDR3 regions were first amplified by RT-PCR with HTBI primers. TCRdb used MiXCR to reprocess the multiplex PCR reads, holding one entry per CDR3 protein. The data show some 250,000 distinct CDR3 sequences, just over 14% seen once. CDR3 length: 16 residues. The V segment lost 4 bases and the J segment 5 bases; nucleotides outside the gene matches: 9. Germline V gives CDR1 MGHDK, CDR2 SYGVNS.

Sequenced sample: blood. The TCR sequence derives from a middle-aged woman with Graves' hyperthyroidism that later progressed to Graves' ophthalmopathy. The chain joins TRBV25-1 to TRBJ2-5; 11 bases match TRBD1. The CDR3 coding sequence is TGTGCCAGCAGTGGCCCGGGACAGGGGGTCTCCGAGACCCAGTACTTC. This translates into CASSGPGQGVSETQYF.